Reported below is one TCR beta chain. Antigen: not known. This entry is derived from a study of T-cell reconstitution after alpha-beta-depleted transplantation in children. The study, taken as a whole, reports: Expanded graft clones numbering several hundred reportedly gave rise to alpha-beta T cells about two months after transplant. T-cell counts and diversity at one year post-transplant came mainly from newly produced T cells. Certain patients had high TCRbeta diversity at day 60, and it came from recipient T cells and thymic progenitors that survived.

Unique molecular identifiers tagged the TCRbeta library. MiXCR, run by TCRdb on the PCR reads, gives a single entry per CDR3 protein. This table holds a few hundred thousand distinct CDR3 sequences, 43% found once. Looked up from germline, CDR1 is LNHDA and CDR2 is SQIVND (reference sequence). This CDR3 has 16 residues. Trimming at V came to 5 bases and at J to 7 bases, leaving 12 bases not matched to a gene. The chain carries TRBV19 and TRBJ2-4, with 9 bases lining up with TRBD1. The sequence came from a girl aged 2 to 10 with aplastic anemia, due to receive a stem cell transplant. The sample here was PBMCs, taken before TCRalphabeta/CD19-depleted stem cell transplant. CDR3 region: CASSATDRGWGNIQYF. The CDR3 DNA follows: TGTGCCAGTAGTGCCACCGACAGGGGGTGGGGGAACATTCAGTACTTC.